This T cell receptor (beta chain) is drawn from a study of blood T cell repertoires in COVID-19. On the study more broadly: PBMCs, B-cell-depleted T cells, or T cells provided the cDNA or gDNA that made up the material.

The CDR3 is 15 residues long. Per the germline V gene, CDR1 is KGHDR and CDR2 is SFDVKD. Trimming stripped 3 bases from V and 1 base from J, with 10 bases between. Some clones are missing from TCRdb's copy, which holds only in-frame ones; the method was immunoSEQ multiplex PCR. The sample has 1,500 to 2,000 clones, approximately 84% seen once. Material for sequencing was peripheral blood. The chain recombines TRBV24-1 with TRBJ2-3, with D perhaps matching TRBD2 (6 bases). The receptor was isolated from an older man with active COVID-19. Here the CDR3 reads CATSDTAGRTDTQYF. The CDR3 coding sequence is TGTGCCACCAGTGATACAGCGGGCCGCACAGATACGCAGTATTTT.